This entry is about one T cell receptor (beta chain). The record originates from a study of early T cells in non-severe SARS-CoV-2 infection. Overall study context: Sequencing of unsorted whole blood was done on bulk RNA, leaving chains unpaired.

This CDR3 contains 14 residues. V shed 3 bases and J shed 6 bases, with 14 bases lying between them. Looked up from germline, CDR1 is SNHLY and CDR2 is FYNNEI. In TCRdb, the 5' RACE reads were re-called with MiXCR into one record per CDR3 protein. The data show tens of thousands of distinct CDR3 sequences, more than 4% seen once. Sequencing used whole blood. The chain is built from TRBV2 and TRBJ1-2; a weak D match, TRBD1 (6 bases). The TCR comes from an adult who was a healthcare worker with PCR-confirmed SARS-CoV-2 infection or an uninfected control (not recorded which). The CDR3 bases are TGTGCCAGCAGTGATACTCGGACAGCGCATGGCTACACCTTC. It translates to CASSDTRTAHGYTF. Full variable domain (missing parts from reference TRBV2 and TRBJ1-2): EPEVTQTPSHQVTQMGQEVILRCVPISNHLYFYWYRQILGQKVEFLVSFYNNEISEKSEIFDDQFSVERPDGSNFTLKIRSTKLEDSAMYFCASSDTRTAHGYTFGSGTRLTVV.